This TCR beta chain was identified during a study of T cells in Graves' hyperthyroidism and ophthalmopathy. Deletions cut 3 bases from V and 4 bases from J, with 13 bases between. CDR3 length: 15 amino acids. In germline, CDR1 is LNHDA, CDR2 SQIVND (reference sequence). From RNA transcripts, TCR beta CDR3 regions were amplified. The TCR CDR3 was amplified in a first-round RT-PCR using the HTBI primer set. TCRdb called the multiplex PCR reads again in MiXCR, with one record for every CDR3 protein. The sample lists under 800,000 distinct CDR3 sequences; about 14% were seen once. The V and J genes are TRBV19 and TRBJ1-5; a possible D gene is TRBD1 (5 bases). This sequence originates from a woman under 30 with Graves' hyperthyroidism. What was sequenced was blood. The DNA of the CDR3 is TGTGCCAGTAGTATCGCCGGGGGTGATAATCAGCCCCAGCATTTT. Translation: CASSIAGGDNQPQHF.